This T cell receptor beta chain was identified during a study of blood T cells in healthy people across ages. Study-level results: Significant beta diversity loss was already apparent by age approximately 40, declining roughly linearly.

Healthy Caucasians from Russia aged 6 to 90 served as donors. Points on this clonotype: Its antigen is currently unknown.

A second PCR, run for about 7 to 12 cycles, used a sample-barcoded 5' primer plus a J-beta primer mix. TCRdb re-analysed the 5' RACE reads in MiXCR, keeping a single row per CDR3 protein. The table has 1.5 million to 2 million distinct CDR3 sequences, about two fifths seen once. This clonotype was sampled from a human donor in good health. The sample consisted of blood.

Written as DNA, the CDR3 is TGCGCCAGCAGGAATACAGGGGACAATGAGCAGTTCTTC. Translated, it gives CASRNTGDNEQFF. J is TRBJ2-1 and V is TRBV4-1; 7 bases fit TRBD1. V trimming: 6 bases; J trimming: 5 bases; junction bases outside the gene matches: 4. The CDR3 is made up of 13 amino acids. The germline CDR1 and CDR2 sequences are MGHRA and YSYEKL.